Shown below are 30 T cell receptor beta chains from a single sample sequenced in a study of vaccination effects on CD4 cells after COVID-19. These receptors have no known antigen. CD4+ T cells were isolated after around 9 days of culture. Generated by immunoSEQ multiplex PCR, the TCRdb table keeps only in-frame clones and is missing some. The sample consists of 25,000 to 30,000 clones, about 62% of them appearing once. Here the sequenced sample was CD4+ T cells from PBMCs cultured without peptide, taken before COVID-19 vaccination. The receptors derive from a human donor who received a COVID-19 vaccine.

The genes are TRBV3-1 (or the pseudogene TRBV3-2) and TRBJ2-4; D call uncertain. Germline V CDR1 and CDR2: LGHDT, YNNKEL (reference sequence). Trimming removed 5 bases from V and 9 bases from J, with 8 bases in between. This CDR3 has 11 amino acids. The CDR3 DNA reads TGTGCCAGCAGCGGCCGGAGCATTCAGTACTTC. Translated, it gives CASSGRSIQYF.

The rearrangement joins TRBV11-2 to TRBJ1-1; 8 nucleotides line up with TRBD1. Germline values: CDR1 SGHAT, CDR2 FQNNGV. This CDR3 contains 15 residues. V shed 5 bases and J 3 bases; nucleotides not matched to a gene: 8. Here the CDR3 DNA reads TGTGCCAGCAGCCAAAGACAGGGGCGATACACTGAAGCTTTCTTT. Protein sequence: CASSQRQGRYTEAFF.

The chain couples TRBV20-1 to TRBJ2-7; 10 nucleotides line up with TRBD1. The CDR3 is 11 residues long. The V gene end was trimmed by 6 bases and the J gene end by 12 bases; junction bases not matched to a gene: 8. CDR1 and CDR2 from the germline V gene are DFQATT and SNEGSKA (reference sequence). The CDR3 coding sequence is TGCAGTGCGCAGGGACAGGGGAGTCGGTACTTC. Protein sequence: CSAQGQGSRYF.

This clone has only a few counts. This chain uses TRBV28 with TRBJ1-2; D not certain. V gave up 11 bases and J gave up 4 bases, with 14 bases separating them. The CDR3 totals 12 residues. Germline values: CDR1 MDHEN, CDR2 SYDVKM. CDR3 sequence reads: CAAGARTYGYTF. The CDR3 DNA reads TGTGCCGCCGGAGCCAGGACCTATGGCTACACCTTC.

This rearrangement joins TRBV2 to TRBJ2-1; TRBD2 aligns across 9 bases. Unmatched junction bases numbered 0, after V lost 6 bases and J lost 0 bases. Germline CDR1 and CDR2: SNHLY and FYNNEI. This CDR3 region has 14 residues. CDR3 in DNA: TGTGCCAGCAGAGCGGGGGGCTCCTACAATGAGCAGTTCTTC. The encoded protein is CASRAGGSYNEQFF.

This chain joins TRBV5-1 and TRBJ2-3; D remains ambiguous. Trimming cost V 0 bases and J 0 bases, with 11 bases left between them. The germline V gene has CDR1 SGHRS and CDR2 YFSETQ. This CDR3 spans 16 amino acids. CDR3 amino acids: CASSLAGSTSTDTQYF. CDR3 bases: TGCGCCAGCAGCTTGGCCGGCTCGACTAGCACAGATACGCAGTATTTT.

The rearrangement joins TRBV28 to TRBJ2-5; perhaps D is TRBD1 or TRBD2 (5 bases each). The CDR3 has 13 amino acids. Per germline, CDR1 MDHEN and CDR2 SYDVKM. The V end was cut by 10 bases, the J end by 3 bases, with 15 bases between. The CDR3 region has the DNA TGTGCCACCGGGGCCGGCCAGAAAGAGACCCAGTACTTC. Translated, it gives CATGAGQKETQYF.

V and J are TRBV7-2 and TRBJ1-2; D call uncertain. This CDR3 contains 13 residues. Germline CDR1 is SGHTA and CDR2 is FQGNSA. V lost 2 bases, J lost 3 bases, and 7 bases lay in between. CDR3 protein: CASSLTEYYGYTF. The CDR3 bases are TGTGCCAGCAGCTTAACCGAATACTATGGCTACACCTTC.

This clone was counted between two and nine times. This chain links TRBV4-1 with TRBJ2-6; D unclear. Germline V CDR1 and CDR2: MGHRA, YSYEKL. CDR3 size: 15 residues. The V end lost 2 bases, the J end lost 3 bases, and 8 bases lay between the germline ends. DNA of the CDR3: TGCGCCAGCAGCCAATGGTTGTATGGGGCCAACGTCCTGACTTTC. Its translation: CASSQWLYGANVLTF.

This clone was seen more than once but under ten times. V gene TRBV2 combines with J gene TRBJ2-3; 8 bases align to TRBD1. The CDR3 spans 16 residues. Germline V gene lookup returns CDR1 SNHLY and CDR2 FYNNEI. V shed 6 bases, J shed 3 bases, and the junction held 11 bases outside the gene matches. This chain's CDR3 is CASSDRTGLRTDTQYF. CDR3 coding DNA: TGTGCCAGCAGCGACAGGACAGGGTTGCGGACAGATACGCAGTATTTT.

CDR3 nucleotides: TGTGCCAGCAGCCAAGAAGGAGGAGGCTATGGCTACACCTTC. It codes for CASSQEGGGYGYTF. The chain joins TRBV4-2 to TRBJ1-2, with D uncertain. This CDR3 is built from 14 residues. Germline V CDR1 and CDR2: LGHNA, YNFKEQ. The V gene lost 0 bases and the J gene lost 4 bases, with 9 bases spanning the gap.

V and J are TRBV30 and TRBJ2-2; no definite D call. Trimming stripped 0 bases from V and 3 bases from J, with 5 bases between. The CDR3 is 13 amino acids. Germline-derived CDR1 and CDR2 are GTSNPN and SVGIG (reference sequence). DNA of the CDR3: TGTGCCTGGAGTGTACCGTACACCGGGGAGCTGTTTTTT. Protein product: CAWSVPYTGELFF.

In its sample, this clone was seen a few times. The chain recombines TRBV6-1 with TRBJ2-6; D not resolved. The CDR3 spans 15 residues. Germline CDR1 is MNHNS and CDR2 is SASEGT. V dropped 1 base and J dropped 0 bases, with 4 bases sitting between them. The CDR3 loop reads CASSEEGSGANVLTF. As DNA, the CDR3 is TGTGCCAGCAGTGAAGAGGGCTCTGGGGCCAACGTCCTGACTTTC.

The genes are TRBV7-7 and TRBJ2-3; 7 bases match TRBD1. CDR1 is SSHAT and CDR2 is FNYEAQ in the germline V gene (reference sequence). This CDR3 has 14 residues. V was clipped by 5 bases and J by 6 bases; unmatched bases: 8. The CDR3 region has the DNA TGTGCCAGCAGCGAATCAGGGGGACCGGATACGCAGTATTTT. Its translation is CASSESGGPDTQYF.

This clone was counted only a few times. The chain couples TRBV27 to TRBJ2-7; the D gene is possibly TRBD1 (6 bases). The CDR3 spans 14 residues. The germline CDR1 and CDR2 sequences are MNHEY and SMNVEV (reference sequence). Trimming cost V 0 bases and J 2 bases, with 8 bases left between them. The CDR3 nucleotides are TGTGCCAGCAGTTTATCGAGGGGGACCTACGAGCAGTACTTC. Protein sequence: CASSLSRGTYEQYF.

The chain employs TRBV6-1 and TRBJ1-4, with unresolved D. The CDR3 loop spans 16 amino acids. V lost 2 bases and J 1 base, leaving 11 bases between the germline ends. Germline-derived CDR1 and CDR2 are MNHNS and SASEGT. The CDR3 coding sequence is TGTGCCAGCAGTGAATCTTGGGGTAGAACTAATGAAAAACTGTTTTTT. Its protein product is CASSESWGRTNEKLFF.

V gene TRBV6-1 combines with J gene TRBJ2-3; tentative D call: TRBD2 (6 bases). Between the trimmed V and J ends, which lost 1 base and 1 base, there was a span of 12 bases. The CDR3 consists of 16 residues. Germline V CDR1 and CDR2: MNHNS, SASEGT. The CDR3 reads CASSEVAGSRTDTQYF. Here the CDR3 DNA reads TGTGCCAGCAGTGAAGTTGCGGGGTCCCGCACAGATACGCAGTATTTT.

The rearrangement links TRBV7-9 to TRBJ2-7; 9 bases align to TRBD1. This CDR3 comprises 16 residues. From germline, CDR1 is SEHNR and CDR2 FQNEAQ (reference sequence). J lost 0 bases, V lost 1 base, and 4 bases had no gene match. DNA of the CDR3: TGTGCCAGCAGCTTAGTTAGGACAGGGGTCTCCTACGAGCAGTACTTC. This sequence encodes CASSLVRTGVSYEQYF.

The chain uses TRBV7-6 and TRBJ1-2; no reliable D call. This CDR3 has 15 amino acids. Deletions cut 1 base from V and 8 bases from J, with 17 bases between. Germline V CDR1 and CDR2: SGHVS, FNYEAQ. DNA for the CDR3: TGTGCCAGCAGCTTAGAAGTCAGCCCGATCGTAGGCTACACCTTC. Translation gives CASSLEVSPIVGYTF.

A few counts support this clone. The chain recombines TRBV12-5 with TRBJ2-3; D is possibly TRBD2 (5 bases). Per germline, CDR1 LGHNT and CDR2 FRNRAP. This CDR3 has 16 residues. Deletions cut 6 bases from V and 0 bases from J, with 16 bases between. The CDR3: CASGPKRAHSTDTQYF. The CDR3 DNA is TGTGCTAGTGGACCGAAGAGGGCCCATAGCACAGATACGCAGTATTTT.

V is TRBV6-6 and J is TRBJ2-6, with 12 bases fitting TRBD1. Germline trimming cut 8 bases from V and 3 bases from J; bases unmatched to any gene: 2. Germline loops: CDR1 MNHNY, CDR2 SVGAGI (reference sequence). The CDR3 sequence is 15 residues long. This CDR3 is CASGTGGVGANVLTF. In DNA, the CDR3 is TGTGCCAGCGGGACAGGGGGCGTTGGGGCCAACGTCCTGACTTTC.

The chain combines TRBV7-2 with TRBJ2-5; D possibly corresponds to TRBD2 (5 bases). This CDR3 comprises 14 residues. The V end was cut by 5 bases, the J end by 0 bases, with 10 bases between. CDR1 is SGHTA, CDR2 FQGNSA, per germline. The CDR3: CASSEDWNQETQYF. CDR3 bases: TGTGCCAGCAGCGAGGACTGGAACCAAGAGACCCAGTACTTC.

CDR3 nucleotide sequence: TGTGCCAGCAGCCAGACCGGGACAGTCTCTTACGAGCAGTACTTC. Residues: CASSQTGTVSYEQYF. The chain recombines TRBV6-5 with TRBJ2-7; TRBD1 matches 7 bases. The V gene end was trimmed by 6 bases and the J gene end by 4 bases; junction bases not matched to a gene: 12. The CDR3 spans 15 residues. The germline V gene encodes CDR1 MNHEY and CDR2 SVGAGI.

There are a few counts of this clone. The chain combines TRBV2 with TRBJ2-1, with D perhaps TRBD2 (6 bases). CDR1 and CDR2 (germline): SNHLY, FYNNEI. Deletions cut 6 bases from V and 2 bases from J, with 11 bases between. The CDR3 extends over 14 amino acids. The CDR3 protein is CASSLRGAYNEQFF. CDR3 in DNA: TGTGCCAGCAGCCTGCGGGGCGCCTACAATGAGCAGTTCTTC.

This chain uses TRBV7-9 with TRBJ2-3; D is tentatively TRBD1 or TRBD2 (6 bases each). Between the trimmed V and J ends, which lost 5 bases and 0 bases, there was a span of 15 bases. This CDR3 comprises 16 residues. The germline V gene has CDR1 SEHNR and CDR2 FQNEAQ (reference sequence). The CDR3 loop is CASSPGAATSTDTQYF. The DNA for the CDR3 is TGTGCCAGCAGCCCGGGGGCAGCGACTAGCACAGATACGCAGTATTTT.

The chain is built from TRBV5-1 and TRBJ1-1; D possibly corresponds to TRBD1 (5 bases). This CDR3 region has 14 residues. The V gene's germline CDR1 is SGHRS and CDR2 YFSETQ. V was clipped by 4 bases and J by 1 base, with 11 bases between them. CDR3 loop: CASSVTQANTEAFF. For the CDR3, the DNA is TGCGCCAGCAGCGTGACACAGGCGAACACTGAAGCTTTCTTT.

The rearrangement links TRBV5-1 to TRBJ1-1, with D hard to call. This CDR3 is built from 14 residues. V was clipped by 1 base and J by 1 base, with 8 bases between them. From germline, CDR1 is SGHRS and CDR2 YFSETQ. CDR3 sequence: CASSLNPPNTEAFF. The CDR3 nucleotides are TGCGCCAGCAGCTTGAACCCTCCGAACACTGAAGCTTTCTTT.

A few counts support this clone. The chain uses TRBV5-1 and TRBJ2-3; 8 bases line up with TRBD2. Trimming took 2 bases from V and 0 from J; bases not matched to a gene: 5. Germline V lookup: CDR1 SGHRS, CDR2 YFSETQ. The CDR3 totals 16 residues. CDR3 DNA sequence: TGCGCCAGCAGCTTTGAACTAGCGGTGAGCACAGATACGCAGTATTTT. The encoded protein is CASSFELAVSTDTQYF.

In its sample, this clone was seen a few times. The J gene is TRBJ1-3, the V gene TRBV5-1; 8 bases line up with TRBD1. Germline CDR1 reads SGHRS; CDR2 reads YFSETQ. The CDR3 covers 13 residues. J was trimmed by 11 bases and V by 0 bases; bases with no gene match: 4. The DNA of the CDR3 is TGCGCCAGCAGCTTGGCAAGGGACAGGCCCATATATTTT. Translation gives CASSLARDRPIYF.

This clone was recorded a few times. The CDR3 protein is CAVTNAGRGEAFF. Written as DNA, the CDR3 is TGTGCCGTCACAAACGCTGGGAGAGGAGAAGCTTTCTTT. This chain links TRBV10-3 with TRBJ1-1; no clear D. Per germline, CDR1 ENHRY and CDR2 SYGVKD. This CDR3 region has 13 residues. V gave up 11 bases and J gave up 8 bases, with 21 bases separating them.